The T cell receptor (beta chain) under discussion was sequenced for a study of shared clonotypes between healthy human individuals. In the study overall: In total, the donors were two women and a few men aged 18 to 49. Study observations and caveats: Sampling was confined to blood; repertoires within tissues likely differ. Memory subsets had estimated richness that was generally smaller than that of naive subsets.

The CDR3 has 16 residues. CDR1 SGHRS and CDR2 YFSETQ come from the germline V gene. V was clipped by 3 bases and J by 9 bases, with 22 bases between them. Naive CD8 isolation took CD45RO-negative cells positively selected for CCR7 and excluded terminally differentiated effector memory CD45RA+ cells. Here immunoSEQ multiplex PCR was the method, and the copy in TCRdb shows in-frame clones only, minus some. The sample includes fewer than 850,000 clones, around 96% seen only once; the top ten take about 0.21%. The sample holds one count of this clone. Its antigen is unidentified. The sample consisted of naive CD8+ T cells sorted from blood. This chain uses TRBV5-1 with TRBJ2-1, with D perhaps matching TRBD2 (6 bases). The sequence was collected from a man aged 25-45 years in good health. The CDR3 is CASSSIDGGVGGEQFF. The CDR3 bases are TGCGCCAGCAGCTCGATCGATGGCGGTGTGGGGGGTGAGCAGTTCTTC.